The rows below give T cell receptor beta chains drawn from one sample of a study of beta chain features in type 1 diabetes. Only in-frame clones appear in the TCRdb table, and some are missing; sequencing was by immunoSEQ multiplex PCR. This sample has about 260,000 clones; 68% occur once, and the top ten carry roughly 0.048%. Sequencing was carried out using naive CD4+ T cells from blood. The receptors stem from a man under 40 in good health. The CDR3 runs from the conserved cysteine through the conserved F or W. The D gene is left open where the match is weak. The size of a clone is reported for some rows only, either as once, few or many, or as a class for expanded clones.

cdr3_aa: CASGSRNEQFF
cdr3_nt: TGTGCTAGTGGTTCACGCAATGAGCAGTTCTTC
v_call: TRBV12-5
d_call: NA
clone_size: NA
j_call: TRBJ2-1

cdr3_aa: CASSLMTRDYGYTF
cdr3_nt: TGTGCCAGCAGCTTAATGACCAGGGACTATGGCTACACCTTC
v_call: TRBV7-2
d_call: NA
clone_size: NA
j_call: TRBJ1-2

cdr3_aa: CAWSLQGLNYGYTF
cdr3_nt: TGTGCCTGGAGTTTGCAGGGCCTTAACTATGGCTACACCTTC
v_call: TRBV30
d_call: NA
clone_size: NA
j_call: TRBJ1-2

cdr3_aa: CASSDLAGGLNEQFF
cdr3_nt: TGTGCCAGCAGTGACCTAGCGGGAGGTCTCAATGAGCAGTTCTTC
v_call: TRBV2
d_call: TRBD2
clone_size: NA
j_call: TRBJ2-1

cdr3_aa: CASSESLAITDTQYF
cdr3_nt: TGTGCCAGCAGTGAATCGCTAGCGATAACAGATACGCAGTATTTT
v_call: TRBV2
d_call: NA
clone_size: NA
j_call: TRBJ2-3

cdr3_aa: CAWNRDRGYGYTF
cdr3_nt: TGTGCCTGGAATCGGGACAGGGGCTATGGCTACACCTTC
v_call: TRBV30
d_call: TRBD1
clone_size: NA
j_call: TRBJ1-2

cdr3_aa: CASSSGLAEETQYF
cdr3_nt: TGCGCCAGCAGCTCAGGACTGGCTGAAGAGACCCAGTACTTC
v_call: TRBV5-1
d_call: NA
clone_size: NA
j_call: TRBJ2-5

cdr3_aa: CASSLRLAGSDTQYF
cdr3_nt: TGTGCCAGCAGTCTACGACTAGCGGGGTCGGATACGCAGTATTTT
v_call: TRBV28
d_call: TRBD2
clone_size: few
j_call: TRBJ2-3

cdr3_aa: CASSSRFADTQYF
cdr3_nt: TGCGCCAGCAGCTCTCGGTTCGCAGATACGCAGTATTTT
v_call: TRBV5-1
d_call: NA
clone_size: NA
j_call: TRBJ2-3

cdr3_aa: CASSEPVGGANVLTF
cdr3_nt: TGTGCCAGCAGCGAGCCGGTAGGAGGGGCCAACGTCCTGACTTTC
v_call: TRBV9
d_call: NA
clone_size: once
j_call: TRBJ2-6

cdr3_aa: CASSLAGLIPAYEQYF
cdr3_nt: TGTGCCAGCAGCTTAGCGGGATTAATCCCCGCCTACGAGCAGTACTTC
v_call: TRBV7-2
d_call: NA
clone_size: NA
j_call: TRBJ2-7

cdr3_aa: CAWSETFYNGGYTF
cdr3_nt: TGTGCCTGGAGTGAGACCTTCTACAACGGTGGCTACACCTTC
v_call: TRBV30
d_call: NA
clone_size: once
j_call: TRBJ1-2

cdr3_aa: CASLGAGVGETQYF
cdr3_nt: TGTGCCAGCCTGGGGGCGGGAGTAGGAGAGACCCAGTACTTC
v_call: TRBV4-2
d_call: NA
clone_size: NA
j_call: TRBJ2-5

cdr3_aa: CASSWTAGQFF
cdr3_nt: TGTGCCAGCAGTTGGACAGCTGGACAGTTCTTC
v_call: TRBV2
d_call: NA
clone_size: NA
j_call: TRBJ2-1

cdr3_aa: CAISEGTSFDEQYF
cdr3_nt: TGTGCCATCAGTGAAGGCACTAGCTTCGACGAGCAGTACTTC
v_call: TRBV10-3
d_call: NA
clone_size: NA
j_call: TRBJ2-7

cdr3_aa: CSVGKEGPYGYTF
cdr3_nt: TGCAGCGTCGGCAAGGAGGGACCCTATGGCTACACCTTC
v_call: TRBV29-1
d_call: NA
clone_size: NA
j_call: TRBJ1-2

cdr3_aa: CASGSQGVGEAFF
cdr3_nt: TGTGCTAGTGGTTCCCAGGGTGTGGGTGAAGCTTTCTTT
v_call: TRBV12-5
d_call: NA
clone_size: NA
j_call: TRBJ1-1

cdr3_aa: CSASRGGEYGYTF
cdr3_nt: TGCAGCGCTTCGAGGGGGGGCGAATATGGCTACACCTTC
v_call: TRBV29-1
d_call: NA
clone_size: NA
j_call: TRBJ1-2

cdr3_aa: CASNKASSYNEQFF
cdr3_nt: TGTGCCAGTAATAAGGCAAGCTCCTACAATGAGCAGTTCTTC
v_call: TRBV19
d_call: NA
clone_size: NA
j_call: TRBJ2-1

cdr3_aa: CAWSTTSGRAQRYEQYF
cdr3_nt: TGTGCCTGGAGTACGACTAGCGGGAGGGCCCAGAGGTACGAGCAGTACTTC
v_call: TRBV30
d_call: TRBD2
clone_size: NA
j_call: TRBJ2-7

cdr3_aa: CASSTGTVPYGYTF
cdr3_nt: TGTGCCAGTAGTACCGGGACGGTCCCCTATGGCTACACCTTC
v_call: TRBV19
d_call: NA
clone_size: NA
j_call: TRBJ1-2

cdr3_aa: CASSLGTVGTDTQYF
cdr3_nt: TGTGCCAGCAGCCTCGGGACCGTTGGCACAGATACGCAGTATTTT
v_call: TRBV7-2
d_call: NA
clone_size: NA
j_call: TRBJ2-3

cdr3_aa: CAWSAVAGALPDTQYF
cdr3_nt: TGTGCCTGGAGTGCGGTAGCGGGAGCCCTTCCAGATACGCAGTATTTT
v_call: TRBV30
d_call: TRBD2
clone_size: NA
j_call: TRBJ2-3

cdr3_aa: CAWSVVAVNTEAFF
cdr3_nt: TGTGCCTGGAGTGTAGTCGCAGTGAACACTGAAGCTTTCTTT
v_call: TRBV30
d_call: NA
clone_size: once
j_call: TRBJ1-1

cdr3_aa: CASSGRQDSYEQYF
cdr3_nt: TGTGCCAGCAGCGGTCGACAGGACTCCTACGAGCAGTACTTC
v_call: TRBV7-2
d_call: NA
clone_size: NA
j_call: TRBJ2-7

cdr3_aa: CASRRLAENEQFF
cdr3_nt: TGTGCCAGCAGGCGACTAGCGGAGAATGAGCAGTTCTTC
v_call: TRBV6-5
d_call: TRBD2
clone_size: NA
j_call: TRBJ2-1

cdr3_aa: CAGALSVDVLTF
cdr3_nt: TGTGCCGGAGCTCTGTCAGTAGACGTCCTGACTTTC
v_call: TRBV7-9
d_call: NA
clone_size: NA
j_call: TRBJ2-6

cdr3_aa: CAWSVPSGGYNEQFF
cdr3_nt: TGTGCCTGGAGTGTACCTAGCGGGGGATACAATGAGCAGTTCTTC
v_call: TRBV30
d_call: TRBD2
clone_size: once
j_call: TRBJ2-1

cdr3_aa: CAWSQTGEQYF
cdr3_nt: TGTGCCTGGAGCCAGACTGGAGAGCAGTACTTC
v_call: TRBV30
d_call: NA
clone_size: NA
j_call: TRBJ2-7

cdr3_aa: CAWSVRTPSEQYF
cdr3_nt: TGTGCCTGGAGTGTACGAACTCCTAGCGAGCAGTACTTC
v_call: TRBV30
d_call: NA
clone_size: NA
j_call: TRBJ2-7

cdr3_aa: CASSLATGTPYEQYF
cdr3_nt: TGTGCCAGCAGCTTAGCGACCGGGACACCTTACGAGCAGTACTTC
v_call: TRBV7-2
d_call: NA
clone_size: once
j_call: TRBJ2-7

cdr3_aa: CASSLGVSSYNEQFF
cdr3_nt: TGTGCCAGCTCACTTGGCGTTAGCTCCTACAATGAGCAGTTCTTC
v_call: TRBV18
d_call: NA
clone_size: NA
j_call: TRBJ2-1

cdr3_aa: CSVLSASGSYEQYF
cdr3_nt: TGCAGCGTCCTTAGCGCTAGCGGGAGCTACGAGCAGTACTTC
v_call: TRBV29-1
d_call: TRBD2
clone_size: NA
j_call: TRBJ2-7

cdr3_aa: CAWRGLLGTQYF
cdr3_nt: TGTGCCTGGAGAGGACTCCTCGGGACCCAGTACTTC
v_call: TRBV30
d_call: NA
clone_size: NA
j_call: TRBJ2-5

cdr3_aa: CAWRNPHRAQETQYF
cdr3_nt: TGTGCCTGGAGGAACCCTCACAGGGCCCAAGAGACCCAGTACTTC
v_call: TRBV30
d_call: NA
clone_size: NA
j_call: TRBJ2-5

cdr3_aa: CAWSTGAYEQYF
cdr3_nt: TGTGCCTGGAGTACGGGAGCCTACGAGCAGTACTTC
v_call: TRBV30
d_call: NA
clone_size: few
j_call: TRBJ2-7

cdr3_aa: CAWSVQQGNSPLHF
cdr3_nt: TGTGCCTGGAGTGTACAACAGGGCAATTCACCCCTCCACTTT
v_call: TRBV30
d_call: NA
clone_size: NA
j_call: TRBJ1-6

cdr3_aa: CASSQRLPPTQYF
cdr3_nt: TGTGCCAGCAGCCAGCGGCTACCCCCGACCCAGTACTTC
v_call: TRBV7-2
d_call: NA
clone_size: NA
j_call: TRBJ2-5

cdr3_aa: CASSTDPAGANVLTF
cdr3_nt: TGTGCCAGCAGCACTGATCCTGCTGGGGCCAACGTCCTGACTTTC
v_call: TRBV5-4
d_call: NA
clone_size: NA
j_call: TRBJ2-6

cdr3_aa: CASSQVAGGGYGYTF
cdr3_nt: TGCGCCAGCAGTCAAGTGGCAGGGGGCGGATATGGCTACACCTTC
v_call: TRBV23-1
d_call: TRBD1
clone_size: NA
j_call: TRBJ1-2

cdr3_aa: CASSYTRIPYNEQFF
cdr3_nt: TGTGCCAGCAGCTATACTCGAATCCCCTACAATGAGCAGTTCTTC
v_call: TRBV7-9
d_call: NA
clone_size: NA
j_call: TRBJ2-1